This T cell receptor beta chain was recorded in a study of blood T cells in healthy people across ages. With a J-beta primer mix and a sample-barcoded 5' primer, a second PCR ran 7 to 11 cycles. TCRdb called the 5' RACE reads again in MiXCR, with one record for every CDR3 protein. The table records 780,000 or so distinct CDR3 sequences, roughly three fifths of them present only once. Trimming removed 6 bases from V and 7 bases from J, with 18 bases in between. The germline V gene encodes CDR1 MNHNY and CDR2 SVGAGI (reference sequence). This CDR3 has 14 amino acids. This chain joins TRBV6-6 and TRBJ1-2, with TRBD1 as a possible D gene (6 bases). Sequenced sample: blood. The TCR sequence derives from a man in his forties in good health. CDR3 sequence reads: CASRRDTGSGGYTF. The DNA for the CDR3 is TGTGCCAGCAGGAGGGACACGGGGTCGGGTGGCTACACCTTC.